The 19 T cell receptor beta chains below all came from one sample that was sequenced in a study of post-analysis software for immune sequencing data. For these TCRs, the target antigens are not known. General study findings and limits: Five TRBV segments were significantly more frequent in patients than in controls. TRBV5-6, TRBV5-1 and TRBV20-1 were among these segments.

cDNA libraries of TCR beta carried unique molecular identifiers. MiXCR, run by TCRdb on the PCR reads, gives a single entry per CDR3 protein. Of hundreds of thousands of distinct CDR3 sequences in the sample, 44% were seen once. Sequencing was done on a sample of blood. These receptor sequences come from a girl aged 10 to 17 with multiple sclerosis.

The genes are TRBV4-1 and TRBJ2-1, with a possible D match to TRBD2 (6 bases). CDR1 is MGHRA and CDR2 is YSYEKL in the germline V gene. The ends were cut back, 1 base at V and 3 bases at J, with 16 bases in the middle. This CDR3 has 17 amino acids. The CDR3 loop is CASSQGLDRNFYNEQFF. In DNA, the CDR3 is TGCGCCAGCAGCCAAGGACTAGACCGTAACTTCTACAATGAGCAGTTCTTC.

This clonotype is a singleton in its sample. The chain carries TRBV5-1 and TRBJ1-1, with 8 bases lining up with TRBD1. The trim removed 0 bases at V and 7 bases at J, leaving 8 bases unmatched. This CDR3 is built from 15 residues. Looked up from germline, CDR1 is SGHRS and CDR2 is YFSETQ. CDR3 DNA sequence: TGCGCCAGCAGCTTGGCCGCAGGGGGCGCGTTTGAAGCTTTCTTT. It specifies CASSLAAGGAFEAFF.

This clonotype appeared once. The rearrangement links TRBV5-1 to TRBJ2-3; 10 bases map to TRBD1. CDR3 length equals 15 residues. J lost 4 bases, V lost 5 bases, and 7 bases had no gene match. CDR1 and CDR2 from the germline V gene are SGHRS and YFSETQ. This chain's CDR3 is CASRGRDRGPDTQYF. For the CDR3, the DNA is TGCGCCAGCAGGGGCCGGGACAGGGGACCAGATACGCAGTATTTT.

This clonotype was seen many times. The rearrangement joins TRBV5-1 to TRBJ1-4, with D perhaps matching TRBD1 (6 bases). The CDR3 consists of 16 residues. From germline, CDR1 is SGHRS and CDR2 YFSETQ. Trimming removed 4 bases from V and 5 bases from J, with 18 bases in between. In DNA form, the CDR3 reads TGCGCCAGCAGCCCCGGGGGGCGGGGAGAGAATGAAAAACTGTTTTTT. This codes for CASSPGGRGENEKLFF.

This clonotype was counted only a few times. The gene calls are TRBV7-2 and TRBJ2-7, with 7 bases matching TRBD1. Germline lookup yields CDR1 SGHTA and CDR2 FQGNSA. CDR3 length equals 13 residues. The junction had 4 bases not matched to a gene; V was cut back by 5 bases and J by 3 bases. Here the CDR3 DNA reads TGTGCCAGCAGCGAGGGACAGCTCTACGAGCAGTACTTC. Protein product: CASSEGQLYEQYF.

The gene calls are TRBV5-1 and TRBJ2-1, with 9 bases that match TRBD2. Losses at the gene ends were 4 bases for V and 3 bases for J; bases not matched to a gene: 2. CDR1 SGHRS and CDR2 YFSETQ come from the germline V gene. CDR3 length equals 14 residues. CDR3 sequence reads: CASSEAGGYNEQFF. The CDR3 region has the DNA TGCGCCAGCAGCGAAGCGGGGGGCTACAATGAGCAGTTCTTC.

V usage is TRBV5-1 and J usage is TRBJ2-7; 12 bases are a match to TRBD2. Germline CDR1 SGHRS, CDR2 YFSETQ. After removal of 2 bases from V and 3 bases from J, the junction contained 12 bases not matched to a gene. This CDR3 comprises 18 residues. The CDR3 nucleotides read TGCGCCAGCAGCTTAGAAGTGGTGACTAGCGGGAGAGGCTACGAGCAGTACTTC. It codes for CASSLEVVTSGRGYEQYF.

V usage is TRBV5-1 and J usage is TRBJ2-1; 10 bases map to TRBD1. Trimming cost V 4 bases and J 15 bases; bases outside gene matches: 13. The germline CDR1 and CDR2 sequences are SGHRS and YFSETQ. The CDR3 is made up of 14 amino acids. CDR3 DNA sequence: TGCGCCAGCAGCGGAAGCACGACAGGGGGCGAGGCGTTCTTC. It is translated as CASSGSTTGGEAFF. The complete variable domain, with remaining parts taken from reference TRBV5-1 and TRBJ2-1, reads KAGVTQTPRYLIKTRGQQVTLSCSPISGHRSVSWYQQTPGQGLQFLFEYFSETQRNKGNFPGRFSGRQFSNSRSEMNVSTLELGDSALYLCASSGSTTGGEAFFGPGTRLTVL.

V and J are TRBV6-6 and TRBJ1-5; D is unclear. The germline V gene encodes CDR1 MNHNY and CDR2 SVGAGI (reference sequence). The CDR3 has 15 residues. The V and J ends lost 0 bases and 5 bases respectively, with 11 bases between them. CDR3 sequence: CASSYSIPADQPQHF. CDR3 nucleotide sequence: TGTGCCAGCAGTTACTCGATACCAGCCGATCAGCCCCAGCATTTT.

V usage is TRBV11-3 and J usage is TRBJ2-3; maybe TRBD2 (6 bases). Trimming pared 1 base from V and 3 bases from J, leaving 17 bases between. The CDR3 is 17 amino acids. Germline V gene data show CDR1 as SGHNT and CDR2 as YENEEA. CDR3 DNA sequence: TGTGCCAGCAGCTTAGGTGTGGAGGGAGATCTAACAGATACGCAGTATTTT. Its translation is CASSLGVEGDLTDTQYF.

This clonotype was recorded a few times. The chain combines TRBV4-2 with TRBJ2-3, with D tentatively TRBD2 (6 bases). V gave up 0 bases and J gave up 9 bases, with 22 bases separating them. This CDR3 has 17 residues. CDR1 LGHNA and CDR2 YNFKEQ come from the germline V gene. The CDR3 sequence is CASSQDGQRASPGTQYF. In DNA, the CDR3 is TGTGCCAGCAGCCAAGATGGGCAGCGGGCCTCGCCAGGCACGCAGTATTTT.

This clonotype was recorded a few times. This chain joins TRBV12-3 or TRBV12-4 and TRBJ2-7; 8 bases align to TRBD2. J lost 2 bases, V lost 3 bases, and 3 bases had no gene match. The CDR3 spans 14 residues. Here the CDR3 reads CASSFWREAYEQYF. The CDR3 DNA reads as TGTGCCAGCAGTTTTTGGCGGGAGGCCTACGAGCAGTACTTC.

The rearrangement joins TRBV12-3 or TRBV12-4 to TRBJ2-7, with TRBD1 as a possible D gene (5 bases). This CDR3 is 16 amino acids long. V was shortened by 3 bases and J by 1 base, with 16 bases between the two germline ends. This CDR3 reads CASSFGQGEGSYEQYF. In DNA form, the CDR3 reads TGTGCCAGCAGTTTCGGGCAGGGCGAAGGGTCCTACGAGCAGTACTTC.

A single count supports this clonotype. The chain uses TRBV21-1 and TRBJ2-3. TRBV21-1 is an annotated pseudogene. This CDR3 is built from 12 residues. The CDR3 DNA follows: TGTGCCAGCAGCAAAGTCGAAGATACGCAGTATTTT. Translated, it gives CASSKVEDTQYF.

The sample holds a few counts of this clonotype. The DNA of the CDR3 is TGTGCCAGCAGCTTGGAAGACTTGGCCCATGAGCAGTTCTTC. This translates into CASSLEDLAHEQFF. This chain joins TRBV5-4 and TRBJ2-1; D ambiguous. Deletions cut 0 bases from V and 8 bases from J, with 12 bases between. Germline-derived CDR1 and CDR2 are SGHNT and YYREEE (reference sequence). The CDR3 runs 14 residues.

This chain uses TRBV27 with TRBJ1-2; D is ambiguous. The ends were cut back, 10 bases at V and 2 bases at J, with 17 bases in the middle. CDR1 MNHEY and CDR2 SMNVEV come from the germline V gene (reference sequence). The CDR3 totals 14 residues. The CDR3 protein is CATQPTAGNYGYTF. The CDR3 nucleotides are TGTGCCACACAACCCACGGCAGGCAACTATGGCTACACCTTC.

V gene TRBV4-1 combines with J gene TRBJ2-3; 9 positions match TRBD2. The CDR3 is 16 amino acids. The V segment lost 0 bases and the J segment 4 bases; nucleotides outside the gene matches: 5. From germline, CDR1 is MGHRA and CDR2 YSYEKL. The CDR3 DNA sequence: TGCGCCAGCAGCCAAGACGGCGCGGGAGGGTCAGATACGCAGTATTTT. Translation: CASSQDGAGGSDTQYF.

A few counts support this clonotype. The V call is TRBV5-5, the J call TRBJ1-2; possibly TRBD1 for D (6 bases). The CDR3 contains 15 residues. The V and J ends lost 1 base and 0 bases respectively, with 10 bases between them. Germline CDR1 is SGHKS and CDR2 is YYEKEE (reference sequence). In DNA form, the CDR3 reads TGTGCCAGCAGCTTGCAAGGACAGCCTAACTATGGCTACACCTTC. It translates to CASSLQGQPNYGYTF.

This clonotype came up a few times. The chain links TRBV20-1 to TRBJ1-2, with unresolved D. The germline V gene has CDR1 DFQATT and CDR2 SNEGSKA (reference sequence). The V gene lost 2 bases and the J gene lost 5 bases, with 12 bases spanning the gap. This CDR3 comprises 13 residues. CDR3 amino acids: CSARRPLGYGYTF. DNA for the CDR3: TGCAGTGCTAGACGGCCTTTGGGGTATGGCTACACCTTC.